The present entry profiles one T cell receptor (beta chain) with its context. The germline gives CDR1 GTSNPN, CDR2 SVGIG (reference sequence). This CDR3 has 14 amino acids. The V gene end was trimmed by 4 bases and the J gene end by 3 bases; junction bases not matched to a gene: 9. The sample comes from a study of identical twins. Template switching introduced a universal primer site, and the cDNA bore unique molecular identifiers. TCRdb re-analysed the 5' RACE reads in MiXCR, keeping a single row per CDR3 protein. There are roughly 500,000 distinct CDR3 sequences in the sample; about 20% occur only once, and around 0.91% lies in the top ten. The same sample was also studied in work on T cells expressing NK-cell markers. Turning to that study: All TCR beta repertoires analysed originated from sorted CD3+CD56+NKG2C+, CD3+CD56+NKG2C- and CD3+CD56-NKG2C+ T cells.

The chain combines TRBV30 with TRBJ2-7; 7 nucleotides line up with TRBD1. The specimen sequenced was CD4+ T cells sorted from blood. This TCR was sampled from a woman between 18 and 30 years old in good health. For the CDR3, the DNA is TGTGCCTGGACCCGGACAGGACGTGACTACGAGCAGTACTTC. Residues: CAWTRTGRDYEQYF.